Sequencing of this T cell receptor beta chain was carried out in a study of blood T cell repertoires in COVID-19. Overall study: Italy, Spain and the United States were the sources of the convalescent and acute COVID-19 samples. Sample material is recorded as cDNA or gDNA derived from T cells, B-cell-depleted T cells, or PBMCs.

Germline lookup yields CDR1 MGHRA and CDR2 YSYEKL. This CDR3 is built from 16 residues. V shed 6 bases and J shed 2 bases, with 17 bases lying between them. The table came from immunoSEQ multiplex PCR; TCRdb's copy has only in-frame clones and leaves some out. The sample has about 90,000 clones; around 88% are singletons. The sample taken for sequencing was peripheral blood. The TCR was taken from a man of 80 years or more with active or convalescent COVID-19. The chain joins TRBV4-1 to TRBJ2-1; perhaps TRBD2 as D (6 bases). In DNA, the CDR3 is TGCGCCAGCAGAGAAGGGGATAGCGGAGCCTACAATGAGCAGTTCTTC. As protein: CASREGDSGAYNEQFF.